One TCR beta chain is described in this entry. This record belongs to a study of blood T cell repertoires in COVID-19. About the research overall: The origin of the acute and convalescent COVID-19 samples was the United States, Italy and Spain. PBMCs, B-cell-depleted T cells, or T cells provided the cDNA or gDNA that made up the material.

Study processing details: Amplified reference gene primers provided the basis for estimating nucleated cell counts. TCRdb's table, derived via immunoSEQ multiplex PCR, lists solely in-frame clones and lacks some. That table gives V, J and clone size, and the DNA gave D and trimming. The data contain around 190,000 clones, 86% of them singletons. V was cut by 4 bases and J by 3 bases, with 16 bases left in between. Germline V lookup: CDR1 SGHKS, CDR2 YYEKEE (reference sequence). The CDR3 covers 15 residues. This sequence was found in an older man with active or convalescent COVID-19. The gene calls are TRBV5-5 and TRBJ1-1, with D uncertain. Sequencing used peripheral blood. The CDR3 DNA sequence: TGTGCCAGCAGCCCTCAAGTGGGAGCCGACACTGAAGCTTTCTTT. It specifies CASSPQVGADTEAFF.